The 27 T cell receptor beta chains below come from one sample, sequenced in a study of T cell responses to AZD1222 COVID-19 vaccine. Some clones are missing from TCRdb's copy, which holds only in-frame ones; the method was immunoSEQ multiplex PCR. The data show 140,000 to 150,000 clones, about 91% seen once. This specimen consisted of peripheral blood, obtained on day 0 of AZD1222 vaccination. These receptors were obtained from an adult in good health.

J is TRBJ2-7 and V is TRBV7-2; D is perhaps TRBD1 (6 bases). The CDR3 runs to 15 residues. Germline CDR1 reads SGHTA; CDR2 reads FQGNSA. V was clipped by 5 bases and J by 4 bases, with 18 bases between them. The chain's CDR3 is CASSPLLGGAYEQYF. CDR3 in DNA: TGTGCCAGCAGCCCCCTCCTTGGGGGCGCGTACGAGCAGTACTTC. The entire variable domain, with the rest obtained from reference TRBV7-2 and TRBJ2-7, is as follows: GAGVSQSPSNKVTEKGKDVELRCDPISGHTALYWYRQSLGQGLEFLIYFQGNSAPDKSGLPSDRFSAERTGGSVSTLTIQRTQQEDSAVYLCASSPLLGGAYEQYFGPGTRLTVT.

As regards this clone: Other DNA sequences of this sample code for an identical CDR3. The gene calls are TRBV3-1 (or the pseudogene TRBV3-2) and TRBJ2-3; 7 nucleotides align to TRBD2. V gave up 3 bases and J gave up 3 bases; unmatched junction bases: 3. The CDR3 consists of 14 residues. The germline gives CDR1 LGHDT, CDR2 YNNKEL (reference sequence). Here the CDR3 reads CASSHGGGTDTQYF. In DNA form, the CDR3 reads TGTGCCAGCAGCCATGGGGGGGGGACAGATACGCAGTATTTT.

The chain combines TRBV2 with TRBJ2-1; TRBD2 matches at 11 bases. The CDR3 loop spans 15 amino acids. CDR1 is SNHLY, CDR2 FYNNEI, per germline. V gave up 6 bases and J gave up 5 bases; unmatched junction bases: 6. The CDR3 bases are TGTGCCAGCAGAGTAGGGACTAGCGGAGACAATGAGCAGTTCTTC. It specifies CASRVGTSGDNEQFF.

The chain has TRBV5-8 and TRBJ1-4; unclear D gene. Germline CDR1 is SGHTS and CDR2 is YDEGEE. With 4 bases removed from V and 8 bases from J, the gap between germline ends came to 18 bases. The length of the CDR3 is 15 residues. CDR3 sequence reads: CASSVPQNRLEKLFF. The DNA of the CDR3 is TGTGCCAGCAGCGTACCGCAAAACCGATTAGAAAAACTGTTTTTT.

This rearrangement joins TRBV6-5 to TRBJ1-2; TRBD1 is a possible D gene (5 bases). Trimming removed 2 bases at V and 7 bases at J, with 14 bases between. The CDR3 is 14 residues long. Germline-derived CDR1 and CDR2 are MNHEY and SVGAGI. This CDR3 is CASSYLTVSVGYTF. The CDR3 region has the DNA TGTGCCAGCAGTTACCTGACAGTTTCGGTTGGCTACACCTTC.

The chain uses TRBV4-3 and TRBJ2-3; 12 bases map to TRBD2. Germline assignment: CDR1 LGHNA and CDR2 YSLEER. CDR3 length: 14 residues. V shed 4 bases, J shed 5 bases, and the junction held 1 base outside the gene matches. The CDR3 bases are TGCGCCAGCAGCCGACTAGCGGGGGAAGATACGCAGTATTTT. Translation: CASSRLAGEDTQYF.

The chain is built from TRBV10-3 and TRBJ1-5; D may be TRBD1 (6 bases). The CDR3 spans 14 residues. Germline loops: CDR1 ENHRY, CDR2 SYGVKD. Trimming removed 5 bases from V and 7 bases from J, with 15 bases in between. In DNA form, the CDR3 reads TGTGCCATCAGTCTCAAGGAGGGGGGGCAGCCCCAGCATTTT. Translating it yields CAISLKEGGQPQHF.

The chain joins TRBV11-2 to TRBJ1-5, with D possibly matching TRBD1 (6 bases). This CDR3 is built from 16 residues. Trimming cost V 2 bases and J 2 bases, with 13 bases left between them. CDR1 and CDR2 from the germline V gene are SGHAT and FQNNGV. The CDR3 DNA sequence: TGTGCCAGCAGCTTAATGGCAGGGGTGGGCAATCAGCCCCAGCATTTT. This encodes CASSLMAGVGNQPQHF.

The rearrangement joins TRBV18 to TRBJ1-6; D unresolved. CDR1 and CDR2 from the germline V gene are KGHSH and LQKENI. Deletions cut 5 bases from V and 10 bases from J, with 18 bases between. The CDR3 has 15 amino acids. This CDR3 is CASSASAGVYSPLHF. The CDR3 DNA reads as TGTGCCAGCTCAGCATCAGCCGGGGTCTACTCACCCCTCCACTTT.

This chain links TRBV7-2 with TRBJ2-7; 8 bases are shared with TRBD2. This CDR3 has 15 amino acids. Germline V gene sequence: CDR1 SGHTA, CDR2 FQGNSA. V was clipped by 1 base and J by 3 bases; unmatched bases: 5. As DNA, the CDR3 is TGTGCCAGCAGCTTAGAGTCGGGGGGGAGCTACGAGCAGTACTTC. Translation: CASSLESGGSYEQYF.

The J gene is TRBJ1-6, the V gene TRBV9; possible D gene TRBD1, 5 bases. Germline assignment: CDR1 SGDLS and CDR2 YYNGEE. The CDR3 contains 17 residues. Trimming took 0 bases from V and 8 from J, leaving 18 bases between them. CDR3 sequence: CASSVGGSRKGDSPLHF. CDR3 DNA sequence: TGTGCCAGCAGCGTAGGTGGATCCCGTAAAGGGGATTCACCCCTCCACTTT. Full variable domain (outside the CDR3, taken from reference TRBV9 and TRBJ1-6): DSGVTQTPKHLITATGQRVTLRCSPRSGDLSVYWYQQSLDQGLQFLIQYYNGEERAKGNILERFSAQQFPDLHSELNLSSLELGDSALYFCASSVGGSRKGDSPLHFGNGTRLTVT.

This clone showed up just once. The genes are TRBV7-2 and TRBJ2-1; no clear D gene. CDR3 length: 15 residues. V lost 4 bases to trimming and J lost 0 bases, with 10 bases between them. Germline V gene lookup returns CDR1 SGHTA and CDR2 FQGNSA. CDR3 DNA: TGTGCCAGCAGCTCCCGCCCAAACTCCTACAATGAGCAGTTCTTC. This sequence encodes CASSSRPNSYNEQFF. Full variable domain (rest looked up from reference TRBV7-2 and TRBJ2-1): GAGVSQSPSNKVTEKGKDVELRCDPISGHTALYWYRQSLGQGLEFLIYFQGNSAPDKSGLPSDRFSAERTGGSVSTLTIQRTQQEDSAVYLCASSSRPNSYNEQFFGPGTRLTVL.

V gene TRBV5-1 combines with J gene TRBJ1-1; D call uncertain. CDR3 size: 14 residues. The V and J ends lost 0 bases and 0 bases respectively, with 6 bases between them. Germline assignment: CDR1 SGHRS and CDR2 YFSETQ. The DNA for the CDR3 is TGCGCCAGCAGCTTGGAAGGGATGAACACTGAAGCTTTCTTT. It encodes CASSLEGMNTEAFF.

V gene TRBV6-5 combines with J gene TRBJ1-1, with D uncertain. The germline V gene encodes CDR1 MNHEY and CDR2 SVGAGI. This CDR3 comprises 12 residues. The V gene lost 5 bases and the J gene lost 5 bases, with 9 bases spanning the gap. The CDR3, as DNA: TGTGCCAGCAGTCCCTTGGGAACTGAAGCTTTCTTT. Amino acid sequence: CASSPLGTEAFF.

This clone occurred once. The chain links TRBV7-2 to TRBJ2-4; the match to TRBD2 covers 11 bases. Germline V CDR1 and CDR2: SGHTA, FQGNSA. Trimming cost V 0 bases and J 6 bases; bases outside gene matches: 4. The CDR3 consists of 16 residues. CDR3 nucleotide sequence: TGTGCCAGCAGCTTAGCGCTCGGGACTAGCGGAAACATTCAGTACTTC. It codes for CASSLALGTSGNIQYF.

The gene calls are TRBV2 and TRBJ2-1, with 8 bases matching TRBD1. Germline CDR1 and CDR2: SNHLY and FYNNEI. The CDR3 is 17 amino acids. V was clipped by 4 bases and J by 0 bases; unmatched bases: 8. For the CDR3, the DNA is TGTGCCAGCAGTGGAAGACAGGGGCCTAGCTCCTACAATGAGCAGTTCTTC. Its translation: CASSGRQGPSSYNEQFF.

V usage is TRBV6-5 and J usage is TRBJ2-3; D is ambiguous. Germline V lookup: CDR1 MNHEY, CDR2 SVGAGI. The V end was cut by 6 bases, the J end by 2 bases, with 9 bases between. The CDR3 contains 13 residues. CDR3 nucleotides: TGTGCCAGCAGCCCCACACTCACAGATACGCAGTATTTT. Translating it yields CASSPTLTDTQYF.

About this clone: Distinct nucleotide sequences in the sample also encode this CDR3. This rearrangement joins TRBV7-9 to TRBJ1-2; D not resolved. The length of the CDR3 is 13 residues. V was pared by 1 base and J by 4 bases, with 7 bases between. The germline V gene encodes CDR1 SEHNR and CDR2 FQNEAQ (reference sequence). In nucleotides, the CDR3 is TGTGCCAGCAGCTTAGGGACGGCCTATGGCTACACCTTC. Residues: CASSLGTAYGYTF.

This chain joins TRBV29-1 and TRBJ1-2; D ambiguous. The V end was cut by 5 bases, the J end by 0 bases, with 10 bases between. Germline lookup yields CDR1 SQVTM and CDR2 ANQGSEA. CDR3 size: 13 residues. The CDR3 spells CSVIEIANYGYTF. The CDR3 nucleotides are TGCAGCGTTATTGAGATAGCTAACTATGGCTACACCTTC.

This chain connects TRBV11-2 to TRBJ2-1; D remains ambiguous. CDR1 and CDR2 from the germline V gene are SGHAT and FQNNGV. The CDR3 has 15 residues. Trimming took off 0 bases at V and 5 bases at J, with 11 bases between the two ends. The CDR3 here is CASSLDYSNHNEQFF. The CDR3, as DNA: TGTGCCAGCAGCTTAGATTACAGTAACCACAATGAGCAGTTCTTC. The full variable domain, in which reference TRBV11-2 and TRBJ2-1 provide the parts outside the CDR3, is EAGVAQSPRYKIIEKRQSVAFWCNPISGHATLYWYQQILGQGPKLLIQFQNNGVVDDSQLPKDRFSAERLKGVDSTLKIQPAKLEDSAVYLCASSLDYSNHNEQFFGPGTRLTVL.

J is TRBJ2-7 and V is TRBV5-6; D may be TRBD1 (5 bases). The V and J ends lost 4 bases and 4 bases respectively, with 9 bases between them. Germline loops: CDR1 SGHDT, CDR2 YYEEEE. The CDR3 has 12 residues. The CDR3 spells CASSARQYEQYF. The DNA for the CDR3 is TGTGCCAGCAGCGCAAGACAGTACGAGCAGTACTTC.

The rearrangement joins TRBV7-9 to TRBJ1-2; no firm D call. Germline loops: CDR1 SEHNR, CDR2 FQNEAQ (reference sequence). The germline V and J ends were trimmed by 1 base and 12 bases, with 12 bases remaining between them. The CDR3 is 12 amino acids. The CDR3 nucleotides are TGTGCCAGCAGCTTAGTATTAGGGTTAAACACCTTC. Amino acid sequence: CASSLVLGLNTF.

This chain links TRBV18 with TRBJ1-2, with 8 bases fitting TRBD1. CDR1 and CDR2 (germline): KGHSH, LQKENI. Trimming at V came to 5 bases and at J to 7 bases, leaving 15 bases not matched to a gene. The CDR3 is 16 residues long. The DNA for the CDR3 is TGTGCCAGCTCATCCACAGGGGGAACAGGGGTCCGTGGCTACACCTTC. Translated: CASSSTGGTGVRGYTF.

V usage is TRBV9 and J usage is TRBJ1-2; perhaps TRBD1 as D (6 bases). The ends were cut back, 3 bases at V and 4 bases at J, with 13 bases in the middle. The CDR3 is 14 amino acids. CDR1 is SGDLS, CDR2 YYNGEE, per germline. This CDR3 is CASSGKQGLYGYTF. The CDR3 DNA follows: TGTGCCAGCAGCGGAAAACAGGGACTCTATGGCTACACCTTC.

This chain connects TRBV18 to TRBJ2-5, with D maybe TRBD2 (5 bases). This CDR3 region has 13 residues. The germline gives CDR1 KGHSH, CDR2 LQKENI. Trimming removed 8 bases at V and 5 bases at J, with 15 bases between. CDR3 loop: CASGRIGSETQYF. The CDR3 nucleotides read TGTGCCAGCGGGAGAATCGGGTCGGAGACCCAGTACTTC.

A single count supports this clone. The rearrangement links TRBV7-2 to TRBJ2-2, with 12 nucleotides matching TRBD1. V lost 5 bases, J lost 7 bases, and 8 bases stayed unmatched. In germline, CDR1 is SGHTA, CDR2 FQGNSA. The CDR3 is 16 amino acids. In DNA form, the CDR3 reads TGTGCCAGCAGCACTAGGGACAGGGGGCTCATCGGGGAGCTGTTTTTT. Residues: CASSTRDRGLIGELFF.

This clone has a single count. The V call is TRBV6-5, the J call TRBJ1-6; D unresolved. CDR1 and CDR2 from the germline V gene are MNHEY and SVGAGI. Trimming took 8 bases from V and 1 from J, leaving 6 bases between them. This CDR3 is built from 13 residues. The CDR3 DNA sequence: TGTGCCAGCTCTCGGTCCTATAATTCACCCCTCCACTTT. This encodes CASSRSYNSPLHF.